These 7 T cell receptor beta chains originate from one sample sequenced in a study of regulatory T cells in long-lasting Graves disease. Time point given: newly diagnosed GD, antithyroid drugs for less than 3 months. Extracted PBMC RNA gave rise to the TCR library. Arm-PCR with iRepertoire HTBI primers amplified the CDR3 regions for these TCR beta libraries. TCRdb used MiXCR to reprocess the multiplex PCR reads, holding one entry per CDR3 protein. The sample consists of hundreds of thousands of distinct CDR3 sequences, 13% of them appearing once. A further study also used this sample, focusing on T cells in Graves' hyperthyroidism and ophthalmopathy.

This specimen was peripheral blood mononuclear cells (PBMCs), taken at new diagnosis, from a patient treated with antithyroid drugs. These receptor sequences come from a man aged 30 to 45 with Graves disease.

A note on this clonotype: This could be a read error, since a much larger clone is one nucleotide away. The rearrangement links TRBV18 to TRBJ1-2; unclear D gene. The CDR3 loop spans 15 amino acids. Germline assignment: CDR1 KGHSH and CDR2 LQKENI. V was cut by 6 bases and J by 4 bases, with 18 bases left in between. The CDR3 reads CASSVREPTSYGYTF. The CDR3, as DNA: TGTGCCAGCTCGGTCCGGGAGCCCACGTCCTATGGCTACACCTTC.

This clonotype was seen a handful of times. The CDR3 DNA reads TGTGCCAGCTCACCTGCCTGGGGGGCCAACGTCCTGACTTTC. Protein product: CASSPAWGANVLTF. The genes are TRBV18 and TRBJ2-6; D gene uncertain. Germline-derived CDR1 and CDR2 are KGHSH and LQKENI. The CDR3 has 14 amino acids. V was shortened by 3 bases and J by 4 bases, with 7 bases between the two germline ends.

V is TRBV29-1 and J is TRBJ1-6; a weak D match, TRBD1 (5 bases). The V gene lost 5 bases and the J gene lost 12 bases, with 14 bases spanning the gap. The germline gives CDR1 SQVTM, CDR2 ANQGSEA. The CDR3 covers 12 residues. The DNA for the CDR3 is TGCAGCGTTTACGATCAGGGAAGACCCCTCCACTTT. Translating it yields CSVYDQGRPLHF.

This clonotype was detected ten times or more. The chain links TRBV7-9 to TRBJ2-5; the D is unclear. The V gene lost 1 base and the J gene lost 1 base, with 7 bases spanning the gap. This CDR3 has 14 amino acids. Germline CDR1 SEHNR, CDR2 FQNEAQ (reference sequence). CDR3 protein: CASSLVPSQETQYF. The CDR3 DNA sequence: TGTGCCAGCAGCTTAGTTCCCTCCCAAGAGACCCAGTACTTC.

This clonotype was counted a few times. The chain is built from TRBV6-1 and TRBJ2-3; the D is unclear. The CDR3 is 12 amino acids. Germline V gene lookup returns CDR1 MNHNS and CDR2 SASEGT. V was pared by 10 bases and J by 6 bases, with 14 bases between. Here the CDR3 reads CATGSDWDTQYF. The CDR3 DNA follows: TGTGCCACCGGATCTGATTGGGATACGCAGTATTTT.

This clonotype was seen at least ten times. The chain recombines TRBV7-2 with TRBJ2-7; D gene unclear. CDR1 and CDR2 (germline): SGHTA, FQGNSA. Trimming left V 5 bases short and J 1 base short, with 9 bases between. The CDR3 is made up of 13 amino acids. DNA for the CDR3: TGTGCCAGCAGCCCCAATCTTTCCTACGAGCAGTACTTC. Its protein is CASSPNLSYEQYF.

Of note for this clonotype: One end of the junction varies from germline; a read error may be responsible. The chain uses TRBV7-3 and TRBJ2-1; a weak D match, TRBD1 (6 bases). In germline, CDR1 is SGHTA, CDR2 FQGTGA. This CDR3 has 14 residues. The CDR3 loop is CASSSGQRGNGQFF. The DNA of the CDR3 is TGTGCCAGCAGCTCCGGACAGAGGGGGAATGGGCAGTTCTTC.